The source of this T cell receptor (beta chain) is a study of radiation and T cells in renal cell carcinoma. Sequencing was performed with immunoSEQ multiplex PCR; in TCRdb, only in-frame clones are kept and a portion is missing. The sample records 100,000 to 150,000 clones, about 88% being singletons. Sample time point: blood 2 weeks post-SBRT. The treatment: 15 Gy SBRT to primary tumor, nephrectomy 4 weeks later. The CDR3 runs 13 residues. Germline CDR1 and CDR2: LGHNA and YSLEER. The V and J ends lost 4 bases and 10 bases, in that order; junction bases with no gene match: 6. The sequences come from blood, collected from a patient whose treatment included radiotherapy and nephrectomy. This chain uses TRBV4-3 with TRBJ2-1; the match to TRBD2 covers 8 bases. The sequence came from a woman aged 70-85 years with renal cell carcinoma. CDR3 in amino acids: CASSPEGLGEQFF. As DNA, the CDR3 is TGCGCCAGCAGCCCCGAGGGACTAGGAGAGCAGTTCTTC.